The 3 T cell receptor beta chains given below trace back to one sample, sequenced in a study of blood T cell repertoires in COVID-19. The data were produced by immunoSEQ multiplex PCR, yet TCRdb's version contains in-frame clones alone and is incomplete. Of 100,000 or so clones in the sample, about 90% were seen once. Sequences were obtained from peripheral blood. The receptors come from a man over 45 with acute or convalescent COVID-19.

The chain uses TRBV10-3 and TRBJ1-2; tentative D call: TRBD1 (6 bases). The germline V and J ends were trimmed by 2 bases and 6 bases, with 19 bases remaining between them. This CDR3 has 16 residues. The germline gives CDR1 ENHRY, CDR2 SYGVKD. The CDR3 bases are TGTGCCATCAGTGAGGGCCCCCGTGGACAGCGTGATGGCTACACCTTC. This encodes CAISEGPRGQRDGYTF.

The rearrangement links TRBV3-1 (or the pseudogene TRBV3-2) to TRBJ1-1; D gene unclear. CDR3 size: 13 residues. From germline, CDR1 is LGHDT and CDR2 YNNKEL (reference sequence). V lost 6 bases and J lost 1, with 9 bases in between. DNA for the CDR3: TGTGCCAGCAGACGCCAGGAGAACACTGAAGCTTTCTTT. Residues: CASRRQENTEAFF.

This chain links TRBV20-1 with TRBJ1-1; possibly TRBD1 for D (5 bases). Germline V gene sequence: CDR1 DFQATT, CDR2 SNEGSKA (reference sequence). The CDR3 length is 9 residues. The CDR3 loop reads CRGRGEAFF. The DNA of the CDR3 is TGCAGGGGGAGGGGTGAAGCTTTCTTT.